Below, 25 T cell receptor beta chains from the same sample are listed, as sequenced in a study of cytomegalovirus exposure and HLA in healthy donors. Primers included in the PCR were 60 Vbeta and 13 Jbeta primers. Profiling relied on immunoSEQ multiplex PCR, and the TCRdb table lists in-frame clones only, not all of them. The sample contains 40,000 to 55,000 clones, roughly four fifths of which appear only once. Input material: PBMCs. All receptors come from a boy under 18 in good health and CMV-seropositive.

The V gene is TRBV7-6, the J gene TRBJ2-1; 9 bases map to TRBD2. The CDR3 spans 13 residues. Germline CDR1 SGHVS, CDR2 FNYEAQ. The ends lost 1 base at V and 13 bases at J; junction bases unmatched: 5. CDR3: CASSLDGSGGQFF. The CDR3 nucleotides are TGTGCCAGCAGCTTAGATGGTAGCGGGGGACAGTTCTTC.

The V gene is TRBV28, the J gene TRBJ2-5; 8 bases align to TRBD1. The CDR3 spans 16 residues. V dropped 2 bases and J dropped 2; count of bases not matched to a gene: 7. From germline, CDR1 is MDHEN and CDR2 SYDVKM. The CDR3 sequence is CASSLGTGGLQETQYF. In nucleotides, the CDR3 is TGTGCCAGCAGTTTAGGAACAGGGGGACTTCAAGAGACCCAGTACTTC.

J is TRBJ2-3 and V is TRBV5-4, with D unresolved. Between the trimmed V and J ends, which lost 2 bases and 6 bases, there was a span of 10 bases. Germline V gene lookup returns CDR1 SGHNT and CDR2 YYREEE (reference sequence). The CDR3 spans 13 residues. CDR3 loop: CASSFSESDTQYF. CDR3 in DNA: TGTGCCAGCAGCTTCTCCGAGAGTGATACGCAGTATTTT.

The CDR3 reads CASGRGTHEQYF. CDR3 bases: TGTGCCAGCGGGCGGGGGACGCACGAGCAGTACTTC. The chain joins TRBV6-6 to TRBJ2-7; 7 bases align to TRBD2. Germline loops: CDR1 MNHNY, CDR2 SVGAGI (reference sequence). The CDR3 spans 12 residues. V lost 8 bases to trimming and J lost 5 bases; unmatched junction nucleotides: 6.

The CDR3 is CASRTGTGGRGTEAFF. CDR3 in DNA: TGTGCCAGCAGGACCGGGACAGGGGGCAGAGGCACTGAAGCTTTCTTT. The genes are TRBV2 and TRBJ1-1, with 12 bases that match TRBD1. This CDR3 spans 16 amino acids. CDR1 is SNHLY, CDR2 FYNNEI, per germline. V lost 6 bases, J lost 4 bases, and 9 bases stayed unmatched.

The V gene is TRBV7-2, the J gene TRBJ1-5; 7 nucleotides align to TRBD1. The CDR3 is 13 amino acids. The germline CDR1 and CDR2 sequences are SGHTA and FQGNSA. V shed 0 bases, J shed 8 bases, and the junction held 1 base outside the gene matches. In DNA form, the CDR3 reads TGTGCCAGCAGCTTAGCACAGGGGAAGCCCCAGCATTTT. Translation gives CASSLAQGKPQHF.

This chain uses TRBV6-5 with TRBJ2-7; D might be TRBD2 (6 bases). The CDR3 has 15 residues. V shed 7 bases and J shed 2 bases, with 18 bases lying between them. CDR1 MNHEY and CDR2 SVGAGI come from the germline V gene. The CDR3 DNA follows: TGTGCCAGCACTCCGGATCGCGGGGCGACCTACGAGCAGTACTTC. It specifies CASTPDRGATYEQYF.

V and J are TRBV14 and TRBJ2-1; D is possibly TRBD1 (5 bases). The germline CDR1 and CDR2 sequences are SGHDN and FVKESK. Trimming shortened V by 4 bases and J by 2 bases, and 12 bases separated the two germline ends. This CDR3 has 15 residues. For the CDR3, the DNA is TGTGCCAGCAGCCCGAGACAGCAGACCTACAATGAGCAGTTCTTC. Amino acid sequence: CASSPRQQTYNEQFF.

The chain is built from TRBV2 and TRBJ1-4, with D tentatively TRBD1 (5 bases). V dropped 8 bases and J dropped 11 bases, with 18 bases sitting between them. The CDR3 has 13 residues. Germline lookup yields CDR1 SNHLY and CDR2 FYNNEI. DNA for the CDR3: TGTGCCAGCGGGACGGACTATGCTAAGAAACTGTTTTTT. It encodes CASGTDYAKKLFF.

This chain links TRBV7-3 with TRBJ2-1; 10 nucleotides match TRBD2. V dropped 2 bases and J dropped 5; count of bases not matched to a gene: 6. Per the germline V gene, CDR1 is SGHTA and CDR2 is FQGTGA. The CDR3 has 16 amino acids. CDR3 bases: TGTGCCAGCAGCTTATCGGTAGCGGGGGGAGACAATGAGCAGTTCTTC. This gives the protein CASSLSVAGGDNEQFF.

The chain has TRBV7-9 and TRBJ1-6; D is undetermined. The CDR3 extends over 14 amino acids. The V and J ends lost 3 bases and 7 bases respectively, with 10 bases between them. CDR1 is SEHNR, CDR2 FQNEAQ, per germline (reference sequence). DNA of the CDR3: TGTGCCAGCAGCTTTAACATTGGCAATTCACCCCTCCACTTT. This translates into CASSFNIGNSPLHF.

The CDR3 nucleotides read TGCGCCAGCAATTCCCAGAAGGGGCCGATGAACACTGAAGCTTTCTTT. It is translated as CASNSQKGPMNTEAFF. The chain employs TRBV10-2 and TRBJ1-1; a possible D gene is TRBD1 (5 bases). V was clipped by 7 bases and J by 0 bases, with 18 bases between them. Germline V gene lookup returns CDR1 WSHSY and CDR2 SAAADI. The CDR3 runs to 16 residues.

V gene TRBV5-6 combines with J gene TRBJ2-3; no clear D gene. Germline V CDR1 and CDR2: SGHDT, YYEEEE. The CDR3 has 13 amino acids. Trimming pared 1 base from V and 2 bases from J, leaving 5 bases between. The chain's CDR3 is CASSLSYTDTQYF. In DNA form, the CDR3 reads TGTGCCAGCAGCTTGTCGTACACAGATACGCAGTATTTT.

The chain recombines TRBV7-3 with TRBJ1-1, with D unresolved. V dropped 1 base and J dropped 4 bases, with 16 bases sitting between them. Germline V CDR1 and CDR2: SGHTA, FQGTGA. The length of the CDR3 is 16 residues. The CDR3 protein is CASSLNPLGMGTEAFF. CDR3 nucleotide sequence: TGTGCCAGCAGCTTAAACCCCCTCGGGATGGGCACTGAAGCTTTCTTT.

This clone was detected only a few times. V and J are TRBV20-1 and TRBJ1-1; no clear D. Germline lookup yields CDR1 DFQATT and CDR2 SNEGSKA (reference sequence). Trimming pared 2 bases from V and 6 bases from J, leaving 7 bases between. This CDR3 contains 11 residues. In nucleotides, the CDR3 is TGCAGTGCTAGAAGAGGCGCTGAAGCTTTCTTT. Amino acids: CSARRGAEAFF.

This clone occurred a few times. The chain recombines TRBV18 with TRBJ1-4; 7 bases match TRBD1. Germline V gene data show CDR1 as KGHSH and CDR2 as LQKENI. V dropped 3 bases and J dropped 4; count of bases not matched to a gene: 2. There are 14 residues in the CDR3. CDR3 DNA sequence: TGTGCCAGCTCACCCGACAGGGTTAATGAAAAACTGTTTTTT. It encodes CASSPDRVNEKLFF. The full variable domain, completed using reference TRBV18 and TRBJ1-4, is NAGVMQNPRHLVRRRGQEARLRCSPMKGHSHVYWYRQLPEEGLKFMVYLQKENIIDESGMPKERFSAEFPKEGPSILRIQQVVRGDSAAYFCASSPDRVNEKLFFGSGTQLSVL.

The chain carries TRBV19 and TRBJ2-7, with D tentatively TRBD1 (7 bases). Germline lookup yields CDR1 LNHDA and CDR2 SQIVND (reference sequence). Trimming pared 2 bases from V and 5 bases from J, leaving 13 bases between. This CDR3 has 14 amino acids. CDR3 in DNA: TGTGCCAGTAGTATAACCGACAGGGAGGACGAGCAGTACTTC. It encodes CASSITDREDEQYF. Together with reference TRBV19 and TRBJ2-7, the CDR3 gives the full variable domain: DGGITQSPKYLFRKEGQNVTLSCEQNLNHDAMYWYRQDPGQGLRLIYYSQIVNDFQKGDIAEGYSVSREKKESFPLTVTSAQKNPTAFYLCASSITDREDEQYFGPGTRLTVT.

J is TRBJ1-1 and V is TRBV5-5; a possible D gene is TRBD1 (6 bases). The CDR3 has 13 amino acids. Trimming took 0 bases from V and 6 from J, leaving 9 bases between them. CDR1 and CDR2 (germline): SGHKS, YYEKEE (reference sequence). CDR3 sequence reads: CASSLEGHAEAFF. Written as DNA, the CDR3 is TGTGCCAGCAGCTTGGAGGGACACGCTGAAGCTTTCTTT.

The chain employs TRBV7-9 and TRBJ2-6; the D gene is possibly TRBD2 (5 bases). Deletions cut 2 bases from V and 0 bases from J, with 8 bases between. The CDR3 runs to 16 residues. CDR1 is SEHNR, CDR2 FQNEAQ, per germline (reference sequence). In DNA form, the CDR3 reads TGTGCCAGCAGCTTATCGGGGTTCTCTGGGGCCAACGTCCTGACTTTC. Translating gives CASSLSGFSGANVLTF.

This chain uses TRBV29-1 with TRBJ2-1, with D possibly matching TRBD2 (5 bases). The CDR3 is 10 residues long. V was pared by 6 bases and J by 6 bases, with 6 bases between. The germline CDR1 and CDR2 sequences are SQVTM and ANQGSEA. The DNA for the CDR3 is TGCAGCGTGGGGAGCAATGAGCAGTTCTTC. This sequence encodes CSVGSNEQFF.

The chain employs TRBV4-2 and TRBJ2-3; 10 bases agree with TRBD1. With V trimmed by 3 bases and J by 3 bases, 3 bases remained unmatched. CDR3 length equals 15 residues. Germline V gene lookup returns CDR1 LGHNA and CDR2 YNFKEQ. CDR3 in DNA: TGTGCCAGCAGCCAGGGACAGGGGCGGACAGATACGCAGTATTTT. This sequence encodes CASSQGQGRTDTQYF.

The V gene is TRBV6-1, the J gene TRBJ1-5; TRBD1 might be the D (5 bases). The CDR3 spans 13 residues. The V end was cut by 8 bases, the J end by 1 base, with 9 bases between. The germline V gene encodes CDR1 MNHNS and CDR2 SASEGT. The CDR3 protein is CASHGGSNQPQHF. The CDR3 bases are TGTGCCAGCCACGGGGGGAGCAATCAGCCCCAGCATTTT.

J is TRBJ1-2 and V is TRBV5-1; perhaps TRBD1 as D (6 bases). In germline, CDR1 is SGHRS, CDR2 YFSETQ. V was shortened by 2 bases and J by 0 bases, with 17 bases between the two germline ends. This CDR3 has 17 amino acids. The CDR3 DNA is TGCGCCAGCAGCTTCCTGCTCAGGGGAAAAGCTAACTATGGCTACACCTTC. This translates into CASSFLLRGKANYGYTF.

This clone was seen a single time. This chain links TRBV2 with TRBJ2-2, with D perhaps matching TRBD1 (7 bases). This CDR3 contains 16 residues. CDR1 is SNHLY and CDR2 is FYNNEI in the germline V gene. V dropped 5 bases and J dropped 7 bases, with 20 bases sitting between them. CDR3 nucleotide sequence: TGTGCCAGCAGTAACGACTTCGACAGGGAGGTCGGGGAGCTGTTTTTT. As protein: CASSNDFDREVGELFF. Drawing the rest from reference TRBV2 and TRBJ2-2, the complete variable domain is EPEVTQTPSHQVTQMGQEVILRCVPISNHLYFYWYRQILGQKVEFLVSFYNNEISEKSEIFDDQFSVERPDGSNFTLKIRSTKLEDSAMYFCASSNDFDREVGELFFGEGSRLTVL.

V is TRBV6-4 and J is TRBJ2-6, with 7 nucleotides matching TRBD1. The germline V gene has CDR1 MRHNA and CDR2 SNTAGT. The CDR3 length is 18 residues. V dropped 0 bases and J dropped 0; count of bases not matched to a gene: 5. Here the CDR3 reads CASSDSNRGPSGANVLTF. The CDR3 DNA is TGTGCCAGCAGTGACTCGAACAGGGGACCCTCTGGGGCCAACGTCCTGACTTTC.